One T cell receptor (beta chain) is described in this entry. Its antigen is as yet unknown. Looked up from germline, CDR1 is SGHVS and CDR2 is FQNEAQ. The CDR3 extends over 16 amino acids. Trimming removed 1 base from V and 3 bases from J; junction bases left unmatched: 4. This specimen belongs to a study of CD8+CD57+ T cells in acquired aplastic anemia. Study details: Quantities of DNA derived from sorted CD4+ and CD8+ cells averaged 3.2 ug.

General study results and limits: Both patients and controls carried the same twenty-nine CD8+ CDR3 sequences.

CDR3 and TCR beta VDJ profiling relied on genomic DNA as the template. TCRdb itself ran the reads through MiXCR, one entry per CDR3 protein. The sample gives hundreds of thousands of distinct CDR3 sequences, 45% to 50% of which show up once; 7.8% is in the top ten. Individuals selected for sequencing had exhibited CD8+CD57+ cell expansion on flow cytometry. Sequencing was carried out using sorted CD4+, CD8+, or CD8+CD57+ T cells (not recorded which) from PBMCs. The TCR was taken from a human donor with aplastic anemia. The V call is TRBV7-8, the J call TRBJ2-3; 10 bases map to TRBD1. The CDR3 is CASSLVRDRGTDTQYF. The CDR3 DNA reads TGTGCCAGCAGCTTAGTGAGGGACAGGGGTACAGATACGCAGTATTTT.